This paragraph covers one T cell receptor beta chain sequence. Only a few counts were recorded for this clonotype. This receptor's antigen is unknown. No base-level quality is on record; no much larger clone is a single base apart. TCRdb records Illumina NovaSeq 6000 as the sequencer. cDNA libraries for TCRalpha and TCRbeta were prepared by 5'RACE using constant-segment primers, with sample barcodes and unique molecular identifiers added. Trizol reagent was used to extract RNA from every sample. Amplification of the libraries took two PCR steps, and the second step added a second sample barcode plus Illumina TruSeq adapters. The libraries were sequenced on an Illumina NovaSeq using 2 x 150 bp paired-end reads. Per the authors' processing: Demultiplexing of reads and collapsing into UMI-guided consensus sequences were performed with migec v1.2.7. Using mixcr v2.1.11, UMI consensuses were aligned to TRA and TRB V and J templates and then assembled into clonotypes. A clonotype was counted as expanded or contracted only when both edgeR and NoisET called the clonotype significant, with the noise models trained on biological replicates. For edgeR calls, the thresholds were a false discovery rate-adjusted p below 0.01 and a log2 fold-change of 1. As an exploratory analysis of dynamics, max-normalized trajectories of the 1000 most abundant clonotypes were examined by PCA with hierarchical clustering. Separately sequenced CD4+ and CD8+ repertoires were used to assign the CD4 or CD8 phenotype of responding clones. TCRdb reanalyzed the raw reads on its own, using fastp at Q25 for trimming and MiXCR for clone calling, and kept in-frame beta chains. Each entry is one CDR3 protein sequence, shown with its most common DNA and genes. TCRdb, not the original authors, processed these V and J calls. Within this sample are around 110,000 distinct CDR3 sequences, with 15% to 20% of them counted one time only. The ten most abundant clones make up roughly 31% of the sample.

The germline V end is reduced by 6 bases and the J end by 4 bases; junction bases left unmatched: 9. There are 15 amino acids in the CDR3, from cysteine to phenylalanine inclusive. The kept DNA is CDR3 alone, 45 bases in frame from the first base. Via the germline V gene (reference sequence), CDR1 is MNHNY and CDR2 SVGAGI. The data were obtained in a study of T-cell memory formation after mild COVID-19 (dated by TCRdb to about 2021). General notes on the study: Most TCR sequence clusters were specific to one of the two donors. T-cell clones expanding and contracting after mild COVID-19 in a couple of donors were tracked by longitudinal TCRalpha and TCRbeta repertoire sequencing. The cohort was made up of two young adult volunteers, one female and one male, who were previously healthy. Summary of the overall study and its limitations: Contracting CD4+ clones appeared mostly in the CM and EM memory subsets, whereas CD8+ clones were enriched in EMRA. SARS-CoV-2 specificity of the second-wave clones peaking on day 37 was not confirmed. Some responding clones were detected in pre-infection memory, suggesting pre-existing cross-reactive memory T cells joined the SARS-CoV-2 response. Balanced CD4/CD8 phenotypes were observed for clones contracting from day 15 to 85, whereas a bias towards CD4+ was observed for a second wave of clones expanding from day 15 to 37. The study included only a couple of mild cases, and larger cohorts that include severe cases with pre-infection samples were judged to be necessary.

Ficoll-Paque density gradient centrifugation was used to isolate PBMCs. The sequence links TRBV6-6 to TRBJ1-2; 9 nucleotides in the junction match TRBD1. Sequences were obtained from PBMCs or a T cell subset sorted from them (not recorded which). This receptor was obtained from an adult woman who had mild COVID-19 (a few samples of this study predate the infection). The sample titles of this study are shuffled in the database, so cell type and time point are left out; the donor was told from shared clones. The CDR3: CASREDRGLSYGYTF. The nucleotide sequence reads TGTGCCAGCAGAGAGGACAGGGGTCTTTCCTATGGCTACACCTTC.